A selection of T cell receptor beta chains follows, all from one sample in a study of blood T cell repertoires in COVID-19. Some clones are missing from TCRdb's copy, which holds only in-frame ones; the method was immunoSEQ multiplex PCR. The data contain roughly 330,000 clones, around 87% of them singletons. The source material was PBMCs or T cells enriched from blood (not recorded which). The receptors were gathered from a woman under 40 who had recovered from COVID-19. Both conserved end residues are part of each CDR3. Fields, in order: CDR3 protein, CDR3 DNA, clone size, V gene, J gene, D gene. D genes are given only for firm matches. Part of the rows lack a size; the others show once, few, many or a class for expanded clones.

CASSQTTGGEAEAFF,TGTGCCAGCTCACAAACGACAGGGGGCGAAGCTGAAGCTTTCTTT,once,TRBV18,TRBJ1-1,TRBD1
CASSQGGSPEVTEAFF,TGTGCCAGCAGCCAAGGCGGCAGCCCAGAAGTGACTGAAGCTTTCTTT,NA,TRBV4-2,TRBJ1-1,NA
CASSSRGGEYEQYF,TGTGCCAGCTCATCGAGGGGGGGGGAATACGAGCAGTACTTC,NA,TRBV18,TRBJ2-7,NA
CASSVDREENGYTF,TGTGCCAGCAGCGTCGACAGGGAAGAGAATGGCTACACCTTC,NA,TRBV9,TRBJ1-2,TRBD1
CASSIVGTEETQYF,TGTGCCAGCAGCATAGTTGGGACAGAAGAGACCCAGTACTTC,NA,TRBV5-6,TRBJ2-5,TRBD1
CASSPPAGDYGYTF,TGTGCCAGCTCACCACCGGCAGGGGACTATGGCTACACCTTC,NA,TRBV18,TRBJ1-2,NA
CASLAGGSYNEQFF,TGTGCCAGCCTAGCGGGGGGCTCATACAATGAGCAGTTCTTC,NA,TRBV6-5,TRBJ2-1,TRBD2
CASSLGGLGGGYTF,TGTGCCAGCAGCTTAGGTGGCCTGGGAGGGGGCTACACCTTC,NA,TRBV7-9,TRBJ1-2,NA
CASSITGAVFGGELFF,TGTGCCAGTAGTATTACAGGGGCGGTTTTTGGCGGGGAGCTGTTTTTT,NA,TRBV19,TRBJ2-2,TRBD1
CASSPVSGRQSKNSYEQYF,TGTGCCAGCTCACCAGTCTCAGGCAGACAGAGCAAAAACTCCTACGAGCAGTACTTC,NA,TRBV18,TRBJ2-7,NA
CSVDGTGRDSEQFF,TGCAGCGTTGACGGGACAGGTCGCGATAGTGAGCAGTTCTTC,NA,TRBV29-1,TRBJ2-1,TRBD1
CASSFYSGGAYEQYF,TGTGCCAGCAGTTTCTATAGCGGGGGGGCCTACGAGCAGTACTTC,once,TRBV6-5,TRBJ2-7,TRBD2
CASSVNRDNGYEQYF,TGTGCCAGCAGCGTAAACAGGGACAATGGGTACGAGCAGTACTTC,NA,TRBV7-8,TRBJ2-7,NA
CASSQEGSTAVGGYTF,TGCGCCAGCAGCCAAGAAGGCTCGACAGCCGTCGGGGGCTACACCTTC,NA,TRBV4-1,TRBJ1-2,NA
CASSQDTGTDQPQHF,TGCGCCAGCAGCCAAGATACGGGAACGGACCAGCCCCAGCATTTT,few,TRBV4-3,TRBJ1-5,NA
CAWNTGTSVSTDTQYF,TGTGCCTGGAACACCGGGACTAGCGTTAGCACAGATACGCAGTATTTT,NA,TRBV30,TRBJ2-3,TRBD2
CASSQPGIGTEAFF,TGTGCCAGCAGCCAACCCGGGATAGGCACTGAAGCTTTCTTT,NA,TRBV3-1/TRBV3-2,TRBJ1-1,NA
CSAQSQGDGYTF,TGCAGCGCCCAATCCCAGGGGGACGGCTACACCTTC,once,TRBV29-1,TRBJ1-2,TRBD1
CASSQGRHTGGEQYF,TGCGCCAGCAGCCAAGGCCGCCACACAGGGGGCGAGCAGTACTTC,NA,TRBV4-3,TRBJ2-7,TRBD1
CSANAGVGYTF,TGCAGTGCTAATGCGGGTGTGGGCTACACCTTC,NA,TRBV20-1,TRBJ1-2,NA
CASSRSYRFIDGDSPLHF,TGTGCCAGCAGCCGATCGTATAGGTTTATAGACGGAGATTCACCCCTCCACTTT,NA,TRBV11-2,TRBJ1-6,NA
CASSRDTYEQYF,TGCGCCAGCAGCCGGGACACCTACGAGCAGTACTTC,NA,TRBV10-1,TRBJ2-7,NA
CSASNRDRGYEQYF,TGCAGTGCTAGTAACCGGGACAGGGGCTACGAGCAGTACTTC,NA,TRBV20-1,TRBJ2-7,TRBD1
CASSLGRGMSTEAFF,TGTGCCAGCAGCTTGGGAAGGGGAATGAGCACTGAAGCTTTCTTT,NA,TRBV5-4,TRBJ1-1,NA
CASSLARTPQGAFF,TGTGCCAGCAGCTTAGCGCGGACCCCTCAGGGCGCTTTCTTT,NA,TRBV7-2,TRBJ1-1,NA
CASSLERTTSYTF,TGTGCCAGCAGCTTGGAGCGAACAACAAGCTACACCTTC,NA,TRBV5-4,TRBJ1-2,NA
CASSLRGKYGYTF,TGTGCCAGCAGCTTGAGGGGGAAGTATGGCTACACCTTC,NA,TRBV5-4,TRBJ1-2,NA
CASSLGGPARELFF,TGTGCCAGCAGCTTGGGGGGGCCGGCCCGGGAGCTGTTTTTT,NA,TRBV7-9,TRBJ2-2,NA
CASGPTGQGNGYTF,TGTGCTAGTGGACCTACAGGACAGGGGAATGGCTACACCTTC,NA,TRBV12-5,TRBJ1-2,TRBD1
CASRPRGRGGRPYVVEQFF,TGTGCCAGTAGGCCCCGAGGGCGGGGGGGCAGGCCCTACGTGGTTGAGCAGTTCTTC,NA,TRBV19,TRBJ2-1,TRBD2
CASSPGTSGGAGPIQYF,TGTGCCAGCAGCCCCGGGACTAGCGGGGGGGCGGGTCCCATTCAGTACTTC,few,TRBV4-2,TRBJ2-4,TRBD2
CASREGLLNEKLFF,TGTGCCAGCAGGGAGGGGTTACTTAATGAAAAACTGTTTTTT,few,TRBV6-5,TRBJ1-4,NA
CASSTQLSGANVLTF,TGTGCCAGCAGCACCCAACTCTCTGGGGCCAACGTCCTGACTTTC,NA,TRBV7-3,TRBJ2-6,NA
CATLAGGTDTQYF,TGTGCCACCTTAGCGGGGGGGACAGATACGCAGTATTTT,NA,TRBV10-3,TRBJ2-3,TRBD2
CASSLDVNYGYTF,TGCGCCAGCAGCCTAGACGTTAACTATGGCTACACCTTC,NA,TRBV4-1,TRBJ1-2,NA
CASSQGGPYEQYF,TGTGCCAGCAGCCAAGGAGGTCCCTACGAGCAGTACTTC,NA,TRBV3-1/TRBV3-2,TRBJ2-7,NA
CASSRSGALSLNEQFF,TGTGCCAGCAGCCGAAGCGGGGCGCTTTCCCTTAATGAGCAGTTCTTC,NA,TRBV3-1/TRBV3-2,TRBJ2-1,TRBD2
CASSLSAPTGGMYEQYF,TGTGCCAGCAGTTTATCGGCCCCGACAGGGGGCATGTACGAGCAGTACTTC,NA,TRBV27,TRBJ2-7,TRBD1
CASSLTTGGGEQYF,TGCGCCAGCAGCTTGACTACAGGGGGCGGCGAGCAGTACTTC,NA,TRBV5-1,TRBJ2-7,TRBD1
CASTGTGQYNEQFF,TGCGCCAGCACCGGGACAGGACAGTACAATGAGCAGTTCTTC,NA,TRBV5-1,TRBJ2-1,TRBD1
CSARQDNEQFF,TGCAGTGCTAGACAGGACAATGAGCAGTTCTTC,NA,TRBV20-1,TRBJ2-1,NA
CASSVRAGGQTGEQFF,TGTGCCAGCAGCGTACGGGCGGGGGGCCAAACGGGTGAGCAGTTCTTC,NA,TRBV9,TRBJ2-1,TRBD2
CASSQAGMYGYTF,TGTGCCAGCAGCCAAGCAGGGATGTATGGCTACACCTTC,NA,TRBV3-1/TRBV3-2,TRBJ1-2,NA
CASSPHTDTQYF,TGTGCCAGCAGTCCCCACACAGATACGCAGTATTTT,NA,TRBV27,TRBJ2-3,NA
CASSLMGQHSGNTIYF,TGTGCCAGCAGCCTGATGGGACAGCACTCTGGAAACACCATATATTTT,NA,TRBV13,TRBJ1-3,TRBD1
CASSQVGTGESSQETQYF,TGTGCCAGCAGCCAAGTGGGGACAGGGGAATCCTCCCAAGAGACCCAGTACTTC,NA,TRBV4-2,TRBJ2-5,TRBD1
CASSVQAFSGNTIYF,TGTGCCAGCAGCGTGCAGGCTTTCTCTGGAAACACCATATATTTT,NA,TRBV9,TRBJ1-3,NA
CASSVEGGLLATDTQYF,TGTGCCAGCAGCGTTGAGGGGGGGTTATTAGCCACAGATACGCAGTATTTT,once,TRBV9,TRBJ2-3,NA
CASSDVGVKTEAFF,TGTGCCAGCAGCGACGTTGGAGTGAAAACTGAAGCTTTCTTT,NA,TRBV9,TRBJ1-1,NA
CASSTGTVANYGYTF,TGTGCCAGCAGCACGGGGACAGTCGCTAACTATGGCTACACCTTC,NA,TRBV28,TRBJ1-2,TRBD1
CASSFNSGLAYEQYF,TGTGCCAGCAGCTTCAACTCAGGACTAGCCTACGAGCAGTACTTC,NA,TRBV7-8,TRBJ2-7,TRBD2
CASSPTSPGSTEAFF,TGTGCCAGCTCGCCTACAAGCCCCGGGAGCACTGAAGCTTTCTTT,NA,TRBV3-1/TRBV3-2,TRBJ1-1,NA
CAISGDYTYEQYF,TGTGCCATCAGTGGGGACTACACCTACGAGCAGTACTTC,NA,TRBV10-3,TRBJ2-7,TRBD2
CASSQDPGGITEAFF,TGCGCCAGCAGCCAAGACCCAGGGGGTATCACTGAAGCTTTCTTT,few,TRBV4-1,TRBJ1-1,TRBD1
CASSLEISGVYEQYF,TGTGCCAGCAGCTTAGAAATTAGCGGGGTGTACGAGCAGTACTTC,NA,TRBV11-2,TRBJ2-7,TRBD2
CAISDRTSGSSYEQYF,TGTGCCATCAGTGATCGGACTAGCGGGTCCTCCTACGAGCAGTACTTC,NA,TRBV10-3,TRBJ2-7,TRBD2
CASSLGLAGGGEQFF,TGCGCCAGCAGCCTTGGACTAGCGGGGGGAGGTGAGCAGTTCTTC,once,TRBV5-1,TRBJ2-1,TRBD2
CATSRGFGTVSYEQYF,TGTGCCACCAGCAGAGGCTTTGGGACAGTGTCCTACGAGCAGTACTTC,NA,TRBV15,TRBJ2-7,TRBD1